This T cell receptor (beta chain) was sequenced in a study of blood T cell repertoires in COVID-19. Enrolment of Seattle patients took place during active infection, and they were followed longitudinally. Original processing methods: The assay estimated nucleated cells by amplifying reference gene primers. Produced via immunoSEQ multiplex PCR; TCRdb's table is partial and in-frame only. V and J calls and clone size are given by that table; D and trimming were obtained from the DNA. This table has about 360,000 clones, 65% to 90% appearing once. V lost 4 bases and J lost 7; bases outside the gene matches: 6. This CDR3 contains 13 residues. CDR1 is SGHVS, CDR2 FNYEAQ, per germline.

This clonotype was sampled from a woman in her sixties or seventies with COVID-19, enrolled during active disease. Sequenced material: peripheral blood. J is TRBJ1-2 and V is TRBV7-6; 7 bases align to TRBD1. The CDR3 reads CASSSGQAVGYTF. The CDR3 DNA reads TGTGCCAGCAGCTCTGGACAGGCTGTTGGCTACACCTTC.